The TCR beta chain described here comes from a study of T cells in Graves' hyperthyroidism and ophthalmopathy. The study's findings and limits: Most clonotypes that expanded in the thyroid above 0.001 also showed up in blood. Ophthalmopathy was predicted by the model a median of about six months ahead of onset. Ophthalmopathy cases were set apart from stable hyperthyroidism by a 13 V-J model.

Hyperthyroidism patients were newly diagnosed, had disease duration under 2 months, and were aged 18 to 65 years. There are 13 residues in the CDR3. Germline-derived CDR1 and CDR2 are SGHRS and YFSETQ. V was clipped by 7 bases and J by 1 base, with 11 bases between them. Amplification targeted TCR beta CDR3 regions from RNA transcripts. When the TCR CDR3 underwent first-round RT-PCR, the HTBI primer set was used. TCRdb reprocessed the multiplex PCR reads with MiXCR, giving one entry per CDR3 protein. The data contain a few hundred thousand distinct CDR3 sequences, just under 15% of them seen just once; the ten biggest clones take up about 30%. This clonotype was seen at least ten times. As yet, its antigen is unknown.

The sequenced sample was blood. This TCR was recovered from a woman aged 25 to 39 with Graves' hyperthyroidism. The J gene is TRBJ1-1, the V gene TRBV5-1, with D tentatively TRBD1 (5 bases). CDR3: CASGTITNTEAFF. The CDR3 region has the DNA TGCGCCAGCGGGACGATTACGAACACTGAAGCTTTCTTT.